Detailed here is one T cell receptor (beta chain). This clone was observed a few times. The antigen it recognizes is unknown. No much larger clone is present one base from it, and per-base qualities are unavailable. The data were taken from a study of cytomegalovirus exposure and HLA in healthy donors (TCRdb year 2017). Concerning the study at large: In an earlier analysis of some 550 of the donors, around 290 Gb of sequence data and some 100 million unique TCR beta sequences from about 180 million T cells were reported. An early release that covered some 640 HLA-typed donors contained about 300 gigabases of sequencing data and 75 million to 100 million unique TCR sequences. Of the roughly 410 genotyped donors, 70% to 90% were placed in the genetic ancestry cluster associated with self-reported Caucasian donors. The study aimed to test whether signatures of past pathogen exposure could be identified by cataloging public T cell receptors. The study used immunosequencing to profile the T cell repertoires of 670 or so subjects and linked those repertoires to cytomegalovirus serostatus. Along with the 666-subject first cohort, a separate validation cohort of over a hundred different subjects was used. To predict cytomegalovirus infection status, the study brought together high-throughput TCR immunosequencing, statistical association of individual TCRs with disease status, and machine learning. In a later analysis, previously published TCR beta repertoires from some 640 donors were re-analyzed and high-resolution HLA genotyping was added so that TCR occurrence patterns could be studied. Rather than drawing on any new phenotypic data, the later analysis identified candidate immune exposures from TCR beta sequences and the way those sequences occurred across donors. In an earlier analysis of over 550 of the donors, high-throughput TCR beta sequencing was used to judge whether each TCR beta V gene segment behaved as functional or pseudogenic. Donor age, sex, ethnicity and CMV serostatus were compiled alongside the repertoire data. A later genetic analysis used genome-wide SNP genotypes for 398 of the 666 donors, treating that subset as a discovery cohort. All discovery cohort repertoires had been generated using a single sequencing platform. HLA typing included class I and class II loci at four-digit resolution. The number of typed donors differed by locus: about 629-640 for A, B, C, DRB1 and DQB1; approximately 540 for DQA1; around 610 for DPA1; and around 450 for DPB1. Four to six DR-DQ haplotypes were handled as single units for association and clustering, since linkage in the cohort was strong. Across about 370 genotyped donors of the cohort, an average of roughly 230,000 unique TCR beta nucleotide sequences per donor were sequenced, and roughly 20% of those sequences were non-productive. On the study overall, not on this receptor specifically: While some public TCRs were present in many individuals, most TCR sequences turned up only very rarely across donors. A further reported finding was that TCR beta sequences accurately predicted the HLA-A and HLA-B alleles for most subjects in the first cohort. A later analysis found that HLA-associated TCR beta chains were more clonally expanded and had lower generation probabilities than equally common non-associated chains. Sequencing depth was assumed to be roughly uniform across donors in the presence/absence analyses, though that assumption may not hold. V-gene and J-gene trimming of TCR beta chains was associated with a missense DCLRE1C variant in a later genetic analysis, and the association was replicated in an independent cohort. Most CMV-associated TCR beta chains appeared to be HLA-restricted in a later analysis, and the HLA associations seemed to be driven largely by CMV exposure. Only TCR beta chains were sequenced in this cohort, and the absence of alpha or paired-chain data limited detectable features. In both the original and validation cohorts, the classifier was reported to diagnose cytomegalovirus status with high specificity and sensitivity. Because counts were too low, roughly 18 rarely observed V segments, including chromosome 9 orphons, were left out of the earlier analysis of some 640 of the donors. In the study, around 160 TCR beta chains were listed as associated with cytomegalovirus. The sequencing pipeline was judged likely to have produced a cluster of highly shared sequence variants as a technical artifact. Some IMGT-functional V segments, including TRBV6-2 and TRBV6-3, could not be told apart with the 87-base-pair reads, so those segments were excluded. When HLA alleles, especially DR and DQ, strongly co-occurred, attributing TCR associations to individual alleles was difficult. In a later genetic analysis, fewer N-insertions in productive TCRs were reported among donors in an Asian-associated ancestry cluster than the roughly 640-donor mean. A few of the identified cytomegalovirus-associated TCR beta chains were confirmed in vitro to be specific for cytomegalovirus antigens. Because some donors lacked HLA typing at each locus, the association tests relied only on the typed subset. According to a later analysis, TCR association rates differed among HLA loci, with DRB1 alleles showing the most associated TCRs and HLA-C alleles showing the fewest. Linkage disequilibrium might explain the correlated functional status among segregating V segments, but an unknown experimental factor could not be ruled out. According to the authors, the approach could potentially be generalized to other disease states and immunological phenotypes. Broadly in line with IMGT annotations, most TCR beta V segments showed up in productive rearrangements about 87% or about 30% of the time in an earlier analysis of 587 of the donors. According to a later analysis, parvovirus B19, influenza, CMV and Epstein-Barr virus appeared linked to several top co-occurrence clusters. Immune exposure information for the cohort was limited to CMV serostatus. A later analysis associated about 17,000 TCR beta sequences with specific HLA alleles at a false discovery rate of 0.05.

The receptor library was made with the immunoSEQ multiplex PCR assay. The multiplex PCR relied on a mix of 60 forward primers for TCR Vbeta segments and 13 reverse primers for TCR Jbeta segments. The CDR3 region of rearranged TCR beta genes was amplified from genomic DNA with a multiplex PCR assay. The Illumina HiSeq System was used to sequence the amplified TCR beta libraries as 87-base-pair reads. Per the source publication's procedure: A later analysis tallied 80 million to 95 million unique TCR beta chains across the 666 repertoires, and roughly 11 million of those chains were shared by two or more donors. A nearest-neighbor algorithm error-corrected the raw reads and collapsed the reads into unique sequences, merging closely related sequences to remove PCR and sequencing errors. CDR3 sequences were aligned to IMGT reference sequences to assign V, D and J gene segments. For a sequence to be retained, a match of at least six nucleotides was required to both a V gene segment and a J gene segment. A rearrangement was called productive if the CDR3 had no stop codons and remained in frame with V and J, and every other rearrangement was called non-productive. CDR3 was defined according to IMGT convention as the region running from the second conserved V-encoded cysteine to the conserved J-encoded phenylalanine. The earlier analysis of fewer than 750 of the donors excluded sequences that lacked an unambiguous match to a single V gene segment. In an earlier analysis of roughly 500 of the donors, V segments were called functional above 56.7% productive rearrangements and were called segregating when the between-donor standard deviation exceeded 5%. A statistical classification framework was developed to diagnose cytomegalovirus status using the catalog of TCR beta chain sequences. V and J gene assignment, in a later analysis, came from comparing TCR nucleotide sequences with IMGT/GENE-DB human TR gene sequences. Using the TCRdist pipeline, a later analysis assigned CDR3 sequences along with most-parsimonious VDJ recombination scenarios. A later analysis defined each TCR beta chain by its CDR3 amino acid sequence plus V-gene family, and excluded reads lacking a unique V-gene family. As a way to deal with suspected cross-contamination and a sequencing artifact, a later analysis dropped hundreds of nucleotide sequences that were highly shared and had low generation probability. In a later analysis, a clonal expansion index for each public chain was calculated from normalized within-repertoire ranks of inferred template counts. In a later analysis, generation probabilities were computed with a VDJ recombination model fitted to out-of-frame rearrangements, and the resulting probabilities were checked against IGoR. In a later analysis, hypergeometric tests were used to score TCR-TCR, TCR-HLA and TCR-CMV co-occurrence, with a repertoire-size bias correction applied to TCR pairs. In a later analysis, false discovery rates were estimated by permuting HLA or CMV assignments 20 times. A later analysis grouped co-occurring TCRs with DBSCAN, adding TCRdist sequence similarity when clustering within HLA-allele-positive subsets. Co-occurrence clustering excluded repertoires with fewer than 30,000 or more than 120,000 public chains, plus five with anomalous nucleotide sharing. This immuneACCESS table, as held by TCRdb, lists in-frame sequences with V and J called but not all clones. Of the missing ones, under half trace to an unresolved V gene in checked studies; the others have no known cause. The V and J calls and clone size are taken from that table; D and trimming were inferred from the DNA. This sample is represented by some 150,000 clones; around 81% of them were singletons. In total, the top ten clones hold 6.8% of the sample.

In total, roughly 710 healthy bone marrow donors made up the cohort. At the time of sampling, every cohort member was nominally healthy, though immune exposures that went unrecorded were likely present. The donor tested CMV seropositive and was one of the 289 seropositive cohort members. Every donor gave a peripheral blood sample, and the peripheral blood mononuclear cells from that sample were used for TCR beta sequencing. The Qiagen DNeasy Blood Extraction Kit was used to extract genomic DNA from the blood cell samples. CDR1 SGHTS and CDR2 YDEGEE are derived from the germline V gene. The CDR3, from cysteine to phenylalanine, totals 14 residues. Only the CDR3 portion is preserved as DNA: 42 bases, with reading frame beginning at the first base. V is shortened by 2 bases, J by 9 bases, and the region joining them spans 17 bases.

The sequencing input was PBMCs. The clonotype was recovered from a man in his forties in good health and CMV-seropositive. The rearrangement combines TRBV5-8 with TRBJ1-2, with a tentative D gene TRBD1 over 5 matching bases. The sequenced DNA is TGTGCCAGCAGCTTTCTGGGGGACTTGGTTAGCTACACCTTC. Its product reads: CASSFLGDLVSYTF.